A single sample is the source of the 9 T cell receptor beta chains below, sequenced in a study of cytomegalovirus exposure and HLA in healthy donors. The PCR made use of 60 Vbeta and 13 Jbeta primers. Some clones are missing from TCRdb's copy, which holds only in-frame ones; the method was immunoSEQ multiplex PCR. Among 80,000 to 95,000 clones listed, nearly 70% were seen once. The specimen sequenced was PBMCs. The receptors shown here come from a woman aged 45-59 years in good health and CMV-seropositive.

This sequence joins TRBV28 and TRBJ2-7; 8 bases are shared with TRBD2. Trimming cost V 7 bases and J 4 bases; bases outside gene matches: 9. This CDR3 has 14 amino acids. CDR1 and CDR2 from the germline V gene are MDHEN and SYDVKM. CDR3 sequence (DNA): TGTGCCAGCACCCAGCCCGGGAGGGGTTACGAGCAGTACTTC. It codes for CASTQPGRGYEQYF.

The J gene is TRBJ2-1, the V gene TRBV28, with a possible D match to TRBD2 (5 bases). In germline, CDR1 is MDHEN, CDR2 SYDVKM. V lost 7 bases, J lost 0 bases, and 13 bases lay in between. This CDR3 is 15 amino acids long. This CDR3 is CASTLKRSSYNEQFF. The CDR3 DNA sequence: TGTGCCAGCACCCTAAAGCGGAGCTCCTACAATGAGCAGTTCTTC.

This chain uses TRBV6-5 with TRBJ1-3; TRBD1 agrees at 9 bases. V lost 4 bases, J lost 3 bases, and 7 bases stayed unmatched. The CDR3 sequence is 16 residues long. Germline V gene data show CDR1 as MNHEY and CDR2 as SVGAGI. The CDR3 nucleotides read TGTGCCAGCAGTTCGGGACAGGGAGACAGTGGAAACACCATATATTTT. Encoded protein: CASSSGQGDSGNTIYF.

The chain combines TRBV5-1 with TRBJ1-1; 11 nucleotides align to TRBD1. The CDR3 has 16 amino acids. Germline lookup yields CDR1 SGHRS and CDR2 YFSETQ. The junction had 7 bases not matched to a gene; V was cut back by 5 bases and J by 1 base. CDR3 nucleotides: TGCGCCAGCAGTCCGGGACAGGGGGATTGGAACACTGAAGCTTTCTTT. Protein sequence: CASSPGQGDWNTEAFF. The full variable domain, with the rest looked up from reference TRBV5-1 and TRBJ1-1, is KAGVTQTPRYLIKTRGQQVTLSCSPISGHRSVSWYQQTPGQGLQFLFEYFSETQRNKGNFPGRFSGRQFSNSRSEMNVSTLELGDSALYLCASSPGQGDWNTEAFFGQGTRLTVV.

CDR3 loop: CASRPGQGALREQYF. CDR3 coding DNA: TGTGCCAGCAGACCCGGACAGGGAGCCCTTCGCGAGCAGTACTTC. The rearrangement uses TRBV14 and TRBJ2-7; 8 bases agree with TRBD1. V trimming: 6 bases; J trimming: 6 bases; junction bases outside the gene matches: 13. This CDR3 has 15 amino acids. Germline CDR1 is SGHDN and CDR2 is FVKESK.

This chain links TRBV5-6 with TRBJ1-1; D is undetermined. The V gene's germline CDR1 is SGHDT and CDR2 YYEEEE. Deletions cut 4 bases from V and 0 bases from J, with 7 bases between. CDR3 length: 13 residues. CDR3 residues: CASSDTVNTEAFF. The DNA for the CDR3 is TGTGCCAGCAGCGATACGGTGAACACTGAAGCTTTCTTT.

The CDR3 region is CATQRDSYEQYF. The CDR3 coding sequence is TGTGCCACCCAAAGGGACTCCTACGAGCAGTACTTC. This rearrangement joins TRBV28 to TRBJ2-5; D is undetermined. The J call may be incorrect, as the DNA end agrees better with TRBJ2-7. CDR1 MDHEN and CDR2 SYDVKM come from the germline V gene. This CDR3 spans 12 amino acids.

The CDR3 nucleotides are TGTGCCAGTAGTCGTTACCTTCTCGGTGAAGCTTTCTTT. This codes for CASSRYLLGEAFF. This chain links TRBV19 with TRBJ1-1, with D unresolved. The V gene lost 5 bases and the J gene lost 7 bases, with 14 bases spanning the gap. The CDR3 totals 13 residues. The germline gives CDR1 LNHDA, CDR2 SQIVND (reference sequence).

The V gene is TRBV7-3, the J gene TRBJ1-1, with a tentative D call TRBD1 (6 bases). Germline V gene data show CDR1 as SGHTA and CDR2 as FQGTGA. Trimming removed 3 bases from V and 4 bases from J, with 15 bases in between. This CDR3 has 15 residues. CDR3 residues: CASSLTSRGRTEAFF. CDR3 nucleotide sequence: TGTGCCAGCAGCTTGACGTCCAGGGGACGCACTGAAGCTTTCTTT.